This T cell receptor (beta chain) emerged from a study of PD-1 blockade in classical Hodgkin lymphoma. Study-level information: Every 2 weeks, patients had 3 mg/kg nivolumab intravenously.

This CDR3 spans 13 amino acids. Germline V lookup: CDR1 SNHLY, CDR2 FYNNEI. The V and J ends lost 5 bases and 5 bases respectively, with 12 bases between them. Clones were read by immunoSEQ multiplex PCR, and TCRdb kept only the in-frame ones, dropping some. The sample holds 23,000 or so clones; about 72% are singletons and the top ten take approximately 30%. Regarding time point: cycle 4 day 1 (C4D1), after six to seven weeks of nivolumab. The patients all showed relapse after autologous stem cell transplantation, while their brentuximab vedotin exposure varied. The chain is built from TRBV2 and TRBJ2-5; D is uncertain. The sample here was peripheral blood mononuclear cells (PBMCs), taken before the fourth cycle of nivolumab. This sequence originates from a human donor with classical Hodgkin lymphoma. CDR3 sequence reads: CASSSPGWETQYF. CDR3 DNA sequence: TGTGCCAGCAGTTCCCCGGGCTGGGAGACCCAGTACTTC.